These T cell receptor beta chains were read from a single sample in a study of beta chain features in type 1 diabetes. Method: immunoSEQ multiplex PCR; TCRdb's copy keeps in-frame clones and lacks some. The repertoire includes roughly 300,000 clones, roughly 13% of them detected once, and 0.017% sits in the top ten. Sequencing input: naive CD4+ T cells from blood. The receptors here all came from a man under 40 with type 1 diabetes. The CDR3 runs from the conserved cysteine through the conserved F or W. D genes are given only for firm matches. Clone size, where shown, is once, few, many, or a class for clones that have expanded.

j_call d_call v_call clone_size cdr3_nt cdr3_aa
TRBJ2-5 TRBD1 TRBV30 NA TGTGCCTGGAGTGTATATCAGGGGGCAGGAGAGACCCAGTACTTC CAWSVYQGAGETQYF
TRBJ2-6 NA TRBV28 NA TGTGCCAGCAGTCCCCTCGGGAGCTCTGGGGCCAACGTCCTGACTTTC CASSPLGSSGANVLTF
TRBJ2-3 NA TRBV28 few TGTGCCAGCAGTCCCGGAGACACAGATACGCAGTATTTT CASSPGDTDTQYF
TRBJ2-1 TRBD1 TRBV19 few TGTGCCAGTAGTACCGGACAGGGCAACAATGAGCAGTTCTTC CASSTGQGNNEQFF
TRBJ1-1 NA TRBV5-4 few TGTGCCAGCAGCTTTTTCGGGACTGAAGCTTTCTTT CASSFFGTEAFF
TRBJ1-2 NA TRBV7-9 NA TGTGCCAGCAGCTTCAGACCCCCAGGGGATGGCTACACCTTC CASSFRPPGDGYTF
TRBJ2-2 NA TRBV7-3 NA TGTGCCAGCAGCGAGGGACAACCCACCGGGGAGCTGTTTTTT CASSEGQPTGELFF
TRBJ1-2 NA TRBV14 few TGTGCCAGCAGCCAAGACCCAGCTAACTATGGCTACACCTTC CASSQDPANYGYTF
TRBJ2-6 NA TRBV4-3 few TGCGCCAGCAGCCAAGAGGCAGGGACTGCTGGGGCCAACGTCCTGACTTTC CASSQEAGTAGANVLTF
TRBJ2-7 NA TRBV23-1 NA TGCGCCAGCAGTCGGGCGCACAGGGAAGGGAACTCCTACGAGCAGTACTTC CASSRAHREGNSYEQYF
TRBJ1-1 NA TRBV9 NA TGTGCCAGCAGGAGAGATCCACAGGTCTCGAACACTGAAGCTTTCTTT CASRRDPQVSNTEAFF
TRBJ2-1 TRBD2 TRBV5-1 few TGCGCCAGCAGCATCCAGACCAGCGGGAGTTACAATGAGCAGTTCTTC CASSIQTSGSYNEQFF
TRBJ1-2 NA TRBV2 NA TGTGCCAGCAGTGGGGTAAGGCAGGCAGGGGACGGCTACACCTTC CASSGVRQAGDGYTF
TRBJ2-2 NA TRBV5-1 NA TGCGCCAGCAGCTTCCGGCGGGACACCGGGGAGCTGTTTTTT CASSFRRDTGELFF
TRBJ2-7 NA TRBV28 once TGTGCCAGCAGTTTCCTAGCCTACGAGCAGTACTTC CASSFLAYEQYF
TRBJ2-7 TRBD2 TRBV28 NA TGTGCCAGCAGCACAGCGGGAGAGCTCAACGAGCAGTACTTC CASSTAGELNEQYF
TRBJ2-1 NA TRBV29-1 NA TGCAGCGTTCTAGTCCGTGAGCAGTTCTTC CSVLVREQFF
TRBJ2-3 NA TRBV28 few TGTGCCAGCAGGGGGGCGGGAGACGCAGATACGCAGTATTTT CASRGAGDADTQYF
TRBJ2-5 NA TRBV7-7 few TGTGCTAGCAGCTCGGTTACCGTACAAGAGACCCAGTACTTC CASSSVTVQETQYF
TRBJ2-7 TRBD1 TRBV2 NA TGTGCCAGCAACCACGGACAGGGGAAGTACGAGCAGTACTTC CASNHGQGKYEQYF
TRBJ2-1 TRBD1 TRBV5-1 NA TGCGCCAGCAGCCCACAGGGGGCGGATGAGCAGTTCTTC CASSPQGADEQFF
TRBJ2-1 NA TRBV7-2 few TGTGCCAGCAGCCACAGAAGCTCCTACAATGAGCAGTTCTTC CASSHRSSYNEQFF
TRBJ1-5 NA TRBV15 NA TGTGCCACCAGCAGAGTAGCAGGGATCCAGCCCCAGCATTTT CATSRVAGIQPQHF
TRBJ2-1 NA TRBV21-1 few TGTGCCAGCAGCAAACATAGTAGCGGGAGCACCCAGAATGAGCAGTTCTTC CASSKHSSGSTQNEQFF
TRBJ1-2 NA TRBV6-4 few TGTGCCAGCAGCCCAGGGTCTGATAACTATGGCTACACCTTC CASSPGSDNYGYTF
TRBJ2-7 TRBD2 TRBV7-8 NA TGTGCCAGCAGCTTATCAAGACTAGCGGGATCCTACGAGCAGTACTTC CASSLSRLAGSYEQYF
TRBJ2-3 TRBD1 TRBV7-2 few TGTGCCAGCAGCTTGCGGAGGACAGGGTGGCCGGATACGCAGTATTTT CASSLRRTGWPDTQYF
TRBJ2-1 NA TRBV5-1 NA TGCGCCAGCAGCTTCAGGGGTAGGAATGAGCAGTTCTTC CASSFRGRNEQFF
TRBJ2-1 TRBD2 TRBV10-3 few TGTGCCAGTCAACTAGCGGGAGGTAATGAGCAGTTCTTC CASQLAGGNEQFF
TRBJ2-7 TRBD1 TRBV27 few TGTGCCAGCAGTTTACAGGGGGTGCTTCTGTACGAGCAGTACTTC CASSLQGVLLYEQYF
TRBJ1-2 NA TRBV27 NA TGTGCCAGCAGTTTTATCCGGGGGGGTAACTATGGCTACACCTTC CASSFIRGGNYGYTF
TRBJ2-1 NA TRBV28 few TGTGCCAGCAGTTTATGGACGGACCGGGGGTACAATGAGCAGTTCTTC CASSLWTDRGYNEQFF
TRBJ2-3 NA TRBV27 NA TGTGCCAGCAGTTTGAAATTCACTAGCACAGATACGCAGTATTTT CASSLKFTSTDTQYF
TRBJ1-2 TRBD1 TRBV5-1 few TGCGCCAGCAGCTTGGCCGTTGTGGGACAGGGCTATGGCTACACCTTC CASSLAVVGQGYGYTF
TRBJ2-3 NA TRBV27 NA TGTGCCAGCAGTCCAAGTAGCGGAGATAGCACAGATACGCAGTATTTT CASSPSSGDSTDTQYF
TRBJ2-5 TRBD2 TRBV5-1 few TGCGCCAGCAGCTCAGAGCCTAGCGGCGGGGAGACCCAGTACTTC CASSSEPSGGETQYF
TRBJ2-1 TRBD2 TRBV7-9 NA TGTGCCAGCAGCCAGACTAGCGGGAGGGCCTCCGAGCAGTTCTTC CASSQTSGRASEQFF
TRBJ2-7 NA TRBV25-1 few TGTGCCAGCAGTGGGTCAGAATCCTACGAGCAGTACTTC CASSGSESYEQYF
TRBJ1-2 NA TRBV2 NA TGTGCCAGCAGTGACGGTACTAACTATGGCTACACCTTC CASSDGTNYGYTF
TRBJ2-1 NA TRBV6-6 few TGTGCCAGCAGTAAAGGGGGAGTCTTCAATGAGCAGTTCTTC CASSKGGVFNEQFF
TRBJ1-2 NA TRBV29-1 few TGCAGCGTTGCAGGGAGCGGGCTAGCGGGTGGCTACACCTTC CSVAGSGLAGGYTF
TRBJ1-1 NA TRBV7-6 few TGTGCCAGCAGCGGGCAACAGAACACTGAAGCTTTCTTT CASSGQQNTEAFF
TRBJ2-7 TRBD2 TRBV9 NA TGTGCCAGCAGCGTAGGTGTGACTAGCGGGAACGAGCAGTACTTC CASSVGVTSGNEQYF
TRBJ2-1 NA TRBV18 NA TGTGCCAGCTCACCAAGCCAGGCTTCCTACAATGAGCAGTTCTTC CASSPSQASYNEQFF
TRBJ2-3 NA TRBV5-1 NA TGCGCCAGCCAGGACAGCCAAGACACAGATACGCAGTATTTT CASQDSQDTDTQYF
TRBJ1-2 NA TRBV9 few TGTGCCAGCAGCGAAGGGGTGCATGGCTACACCTTC CASSEGVHGYTF
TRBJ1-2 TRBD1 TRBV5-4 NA TGTGCCAGCAGCTTGTCGACAGGGTCTAACTATGGCTACACCTTC CASSLSTGSNYGYTF
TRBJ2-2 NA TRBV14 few TGTGCCAGCAGCCGTACAGGAGGGATCACCGGGGAGCTGTTTTTT CASSRTGGITGELFF
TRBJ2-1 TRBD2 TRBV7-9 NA TGTGCCAGCAGCTTAGCGAGGACTAGCCCGAAGTTCTTC CASSLARTSPKFF
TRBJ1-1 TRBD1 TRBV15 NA TGTGCCACCAGCAGAGCCCAAGGATTAGGGACAGGTACCACTGAAGCTTTCTTT CATSRAQGLGTGTTEAFF
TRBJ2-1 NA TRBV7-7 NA TGTGCCAGCAGCTTAGCGCTCATGAGTAATGAGCAGTTCTTC CASSLALMSNEQFF
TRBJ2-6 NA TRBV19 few TGTGCCAGTACCCCGCAAAACCAGGCCTCTGGGGCCAACGTCCTGACTTTC CASTPQNQASGANVLTF